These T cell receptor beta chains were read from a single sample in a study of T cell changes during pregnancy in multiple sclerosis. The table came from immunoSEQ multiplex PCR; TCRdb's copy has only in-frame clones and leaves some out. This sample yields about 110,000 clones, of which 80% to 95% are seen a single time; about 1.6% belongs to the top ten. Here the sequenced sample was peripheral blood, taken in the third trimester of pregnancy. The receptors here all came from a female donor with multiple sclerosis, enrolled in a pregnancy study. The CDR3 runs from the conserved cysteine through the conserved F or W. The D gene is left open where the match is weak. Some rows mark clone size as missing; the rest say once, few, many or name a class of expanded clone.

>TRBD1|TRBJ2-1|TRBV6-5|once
CASRARTGEFF
TGTGCCAGCAGGGCAAGGACAGGGGAGTTCTTC
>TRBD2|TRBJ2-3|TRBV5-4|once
CASSSNGRGGRQDTQYF
TGTGCCAGCAGCTCGAACGGGCGGGGGGGCCGGCAAGATACGCAGTATTTT
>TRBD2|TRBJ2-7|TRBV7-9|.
CASSSESGRLYEQYF
TGTGCCAGCAGCTCGGAAAGCGGGAGACTTTACGAGCAGTACTTC
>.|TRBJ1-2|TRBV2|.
CASADRGGGGYTF
TGTGCCAGCGCGGATCGGGGGGGAGGCGGCTACACCTTC
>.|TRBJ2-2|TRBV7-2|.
CASSLAQGLNTGELFF
TGTGCCAGCAGCTTGGCGCAGGGGCTGAACACCGGGGAGCTGTTTTTT
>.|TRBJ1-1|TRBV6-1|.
CASSESRVNTEAFF
TGTGCCAGCAGTGAATCGCGGGTGAACACTGAAGCTTTCTTT
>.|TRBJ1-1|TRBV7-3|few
CASSLNGPSNTEAFF
TGTGCCAGCAGCTTGAATGGCCCCAGTAACACTGAAGCTTTCTTT
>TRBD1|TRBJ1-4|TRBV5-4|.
CASSLSGQANEKLFF
TGTGCCAGCAGCTTGTCAGGACAGGCTAATGAAAAACTGTTTTTT
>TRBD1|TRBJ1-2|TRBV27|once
CASSPRDRGYGYTF
TGTGCCAGCAGTCCGAGGGACAGGGGGTATGGCTACACCTTC
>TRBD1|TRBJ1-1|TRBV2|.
CASSHGQGGIGEAFF
TGTGCCAGCAGCCACGGACAGGGGGGGATTGGTGAAGCTTTCTTT
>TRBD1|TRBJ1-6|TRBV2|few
CASSERARGTGSSPLHF
TGTGCCAGCAGTGAAAGGGCTCGGGGGACAGGGAGTTCACCCCTCCACTTT
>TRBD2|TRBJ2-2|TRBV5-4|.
CASSLEAGGPFGELFF
TGTGCCAGCAGCTTGGAGGCGGGAGGGCCTTTCGGGGAGCTGTTTTTT
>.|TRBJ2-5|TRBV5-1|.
CASSFYQETQYF
TGCGCCAGCAGCTTCTACCAAGAGACCCAGTACTTC
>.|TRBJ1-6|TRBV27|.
CASSTTGISPLHF
TGTGCCAGCAGTACTACAGGGATTTCACCCCTCCACTTT
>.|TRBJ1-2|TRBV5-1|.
CASSLETNYGYTF
TGCGCCAGCAGCTTGGAGACAAACTATGGCTACACCTTC
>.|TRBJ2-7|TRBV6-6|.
CASSKSGDRYYEQYF
TGTGCCAGCAGTAAGTCGGGGGACAGATACTACGAGCAGTACTTC
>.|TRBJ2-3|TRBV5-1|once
CASSQGSGTDTQYF
TGCGCCAGCAGCCAGGGGTCAGGCACAGATACGCAGTATTTT
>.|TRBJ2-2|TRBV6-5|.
CASSYMAVNTGELFF
TGTGCCAGCAGTTACATGGCTGTAAACACCGGGGAGCTGTTTTTT
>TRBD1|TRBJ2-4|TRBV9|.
CASSVDAGTGVMNIQYF
TGTGCCAGCAGCGTAGACGCTGGGACAGGGGTTATGAACATTCAGTACTTC
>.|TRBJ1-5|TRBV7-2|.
CASSFYVSNQPQHF
TGTGCCAGCAGCTTCTATGTTAGCAATCAGCCCCAGCATTTT
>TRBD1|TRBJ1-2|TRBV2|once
CATTDRGQDYGYTF
TGTGCCACTACGGACAGGGGACAGGACTATGGCTACACCTTC
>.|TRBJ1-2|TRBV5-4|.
CASSLELYGYTF
TGTGCCAGCAGCTTGGAACTCTATGGCTACACCTTC
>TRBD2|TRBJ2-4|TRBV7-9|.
CASSLVAGGKNIQYF
TGTGCCAGCAGCTTAGTAGCGGGAGGGAAAAACATTCAGTACTTC
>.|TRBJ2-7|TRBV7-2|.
CASSFQRGGEQYF
TGTGCCAGCAGCTTCCAGCGCGGAGGAGAGCAGTACTTC
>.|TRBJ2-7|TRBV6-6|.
CASREGRAYEQYF
TGTGCCAGCAGGGAGGGCAGGGCTTACGAGCAGTACTTC
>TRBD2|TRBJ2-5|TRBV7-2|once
CASSYPGTGGETQYF
TGTGCCAGCAGCTACCCCGGTACGGGAGGAGAGACCCAGTACTTC
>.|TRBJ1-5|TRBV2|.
CASSGQGRIGNQPQHF
TGTGCCAGCAGTGGTCAGGGAAGAATAGGCAATCAGCCCCAGCATTTT
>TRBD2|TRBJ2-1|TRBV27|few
CASSLDPTSGDYNEQFF
TGTGCCAGCAGTTTGGACCCCACTAGCGGCGACTACAATGAGCAGTTCTTC
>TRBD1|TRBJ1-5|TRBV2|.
CASSEERGRGGFDQPQHF
TGTGCCAGCAGTGAAGAGAGGGGGCGTGGGGGATTTGATCAGCCCCAGCATTTT
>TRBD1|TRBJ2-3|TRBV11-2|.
CASSLAGTGSTDTQYF
TGTGCCAGCAGCTTAGCCGGGACAGGCAGCACAGATACGCAGTATTTT
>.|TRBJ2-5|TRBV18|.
CASTLIPGQRETQYF
TGTGCCAGCACTCTAATACCGGGACAACGAGAGACCCAGTACTTC